This entry lists 28 T cell receptor beta chains sequenced from one sample in a study of shared clonotypes between healthy human individuals. Generated by immunoSEQ multiplex PCR, the TCRdb table keeps only in-frame clones and is missing some. The data contain hundreds of thousands of clones, around 95% of them singletons. It was CD45RO-negative cells, positively selected for CCR7, that made up naive CD8 cells, with terminally differentiated effector memory CD45RA+ cells excluded. The sequencing sample was made of naive CD8+ T cells sorted from blood. These TCRs come from a woman aged 25 to 45 in good health.

This chain connects TRBV27 to TRBJ2-2; TRBD2 agrees at 10 bases. This CDR3 has 15 amino acids. In germline, CDR1 is MNHEY, CDR2 SMNVEV (reference sequence). The trim removed 6 bases at V and 7 bases at J, leaving 8 bases unmatched. CDR3 coding DNA: TGTGCCAGCAGAGGCCTAGCGGGAGTTGTCGGGGAGCTGTTTTTT. This translates into CASRGLAGVVGELFF.

The chain combines TRBV4-2 with TRBJ2-1; D is undetermined. Trimming removed 1 base at V and 9 bases at J, with 10 bases between. Germline CDR1 reads LGHNA; CDR2 reads YNFKEQ. The length of the CDR3 is 13 residues. The CDR3, as DNA: TGTGCCAGCAGCCAAGTATCAAGAAGTGAGCAGTTCTTC. As protein: CASSQVSRSEQFF.

The chain joins TRBV13 to TRBJ1-1, with D tentatively TRBD1 (6 bases). The germline CDR1 and CDR2 sequences are PRHDT and FYEKMQ (reference sequence). The CDR3 is 14 amino acids. Trimming pared 5 bases from V and 5 bases from J, leaving 15 bases between. This chain's CDR3 is CASSPGWGRTEAFF. In nucleotides, the CDR3 is TGTGCCAGCAGCCCTGGTTGGGGGCGGACTGAAGCTTTCTTT.

The chain recombines TRBV10-1 with TRBJ1-1; no firm D call. Germline V gene lookup returns CDR1 WNHNN and CDR2 SYGVQD (reference sequence). The CDR3 is made up of 15 amino acids. Trimming removed 0 bases at V and 1 base at J, with 9 bases between. In DNA form, the CDR3 reads TGCGCCAGCAGTGAGTCGAAGTCTCCGAACACTGAAGCTTTCTTT. Translating it yields CASSESKSPNTEAFF.

The J gene is TRBJ2-1, the V gene TRBV5-4, with 8 bases lining up with TRBD2. The CDR3 totals 15 residues. The junction had 6 bases not matched to a gene; V was cut back by 7 bases and J by 0 bases. In germline, CDR1 is SGHNT, CDR2 YYREEE (reference sequence). The CDR3 loop is CASHLSGSSYNEQFF. The CDR3, as DNA: TGTGCCAGCCATTTAAGCGGGAGCTCCTACAATGAGCAGTTCTTC.

The chain joins TRBV6-5 to TRBJ2-7; no firm D call. The V gene lost 0 bases and the J gene lost 0 bases, with 6 bases spanning the gap. This CDR3 region has 14 residues. Germline-derived CDR1 and CDR2 are MNHEY and SVGAGI. The chain's CDR3 is CASSYSRNSYEQYF. In DNA, the CDR3 is TGTGCCAGCAGTTACTCCCGGAACTCCTACGAGCAGTACTTC.

This clone was seen once. The chain links TRBV10-3 to TRBJ2-5, with D possibly TRBD2 on 6 matching bases. With 2 bases removed from V and 0 bases from J, the gap between germline ends came to 13 bases. Germline CDR1 reads ENHRY; CDR2 reads SYGVKD. The CDR3 length is 16 residues. The CDR3 region has the DNA TGTGCCATCAGTGAGGGGGGGTTCGGGTACCAAGAGACCCAGTACTTC. Translation gives CAISEGGFGYQETQYF.

The chain has TRBV5-1 and TRBJ2-7; 9 bases agree with TRBD2. The V gene end was trimmed by 4 bases and the J gene end by 6 bases; junction bases not matched to a gene: 8. CDR1 and CDR2 from the germline V gene are SGHRS and YFSETQ. CDR3 size: 14 residues. CDR3 in amino acids: CASSLTSGRFEQYF. As DNA, the CDR3 is TGCGCCAGCAGCCTGACTAGCGGTCGGTTCGAGCAGTACTTC.

This sequence joins TRBV6-1 and TRBJ2-1; D uncertain. The V and J ends lost 1 base and 6 bases respectively, with 10 bases between them. The CDR3 runs to 14 residues. Germline CDR1 and CDR2: MNHNS and SASEGT. The DNA of the CDR3 is TGTGCCAGCAGTGAAGTCGTCACGCTCAATGAGCAGTTCTTC. Encoded protein: CASSEVVTLNEQFF.

The gene calls are TRBV27 and TRBJ1-2; D might be TRBD1 (5 bases). The CDR3 is 16 residues long. Trimming removed 4 bases at V and 8 bases at J, with 23 bases between. Germline CDR1 is MNHEY and CDR2 is SMNVEV (reference sequence). The CDR3 DNA follows: TGTGCCAGCAGTTCCACCCCGTCGCGGGGGTCAAAAGGCTACACCTTC. Residues: CASSSTPSRGSKGYTF.

The V gene is TRBV5-1, the J gene TRBJ2-5, with a possible D match to TRBD1 (6 bases). Looked up from germline, CDR1 is SGHRS and CDR2 is YFSETQ. The V gene lost 0 bases and the J gene lost 0 bases, with 12 bases spanning the gap. This CDR3 comprises 16 residues. The CDR3 region is CASSLAPGAYQETQYF. CDR3 DNA sequence: TGCGCCAGCAGCTTGGCCCCAGGGGCGTACCAAGAGACCCAGTACTTC.

The CDR3 sequence: CASSVAGATDTQYF. The CDR3 nucleotides are TGCGCCAGCAGTGTGGCAGGGGCCACAGATACGCAGTATTTT. This chain links TRBV10-1 with TRBJ2-3, with D possibly being TRBD1 (6 bases). V was cut by 4 bases and J by 2 bases, with 10 bases left in between. Germline CDR1 reads WNHNN; CDR2 reads SYGVQD (reference sequence). The CDR3 is made up of 14 amino acids.

This CDR3 is CASSLGDRGTKYEQYF. For the CDR3, the DNA is TGTGCCAGCAGCTTGGGGGACAGGGGAACGAAGTACGAGCAGTACTTC. The chain has TRBV5-5 and TRBJ2-7, with 10 positions matching TRBD1. The CDR3 length is 16 residues. CDR1 SGHKS and CDR2 YYEKEE come from the germline V gene (reference sequence). J gave up 4 bases and V 0 bases, and 7 bases lay outside the gene matches.

This chain joins TRBV27 and TRBJ2-1; D gene unclear. Trimming pared 4 bases from V and 0 bases from J, leaving 7 bases between. The V gene's germline CDR1 is MNHEY and CDR2 SMNVEV (reference sequence). This CDR3 has 14 amino acids. The CDR3 bases are TGTGCCAGCAGTTGGGTGAGCTCCTACAATGAGCAGTTCTTC. It specifies CASSWVSSYNEQFF.

The V gene is TRBV29-1, the J gene TRBJ1-1; D is ambiguous. V lost 7 bases to trimming and J lost 6 bases, with 21 bases between them. Germline V gene lookup returns CDR1 SQVTM and CDR2 ANQGSEA. The CDR3 contains 14 residues. The CDR3 DNA follows: TGCAGCGCGGGAGCGGTGGTGAGGACGCCTGAAGCTTTCTTT. Protein sequence: CSAGAVVRTPEAFF.

This rearrangement joins TRBV27 to TRBJ2-7; D remains unclear. Trimming shortened V by 0 bases and J by 2 bases, and 11 bases separated the two germline ends. The CDR3 covers 15 residues. Germline V CDR1 and CDR2: MNHEY, SMNVEV (reference sequence). The CDR3 region has the DNA TGTGCCAGCAGTTTATCGCGCAGGAGCCCCTACGAGCAGTACTTC. It codes for CASSLSRRSPYEQYF.

V and J are TRBV28 and TRBJ2-7; D possibly corresponds to TRBD1 (6 bases). CDR3 length: 14 residues. The V end was cut by 6 bases, the J end by 2 bases, with 14 bases between. Germline V gene data show CDR1 as MDHEN and CDR2 as SYDVKM. In DNA, the CDR3 is TGTGCCAGCAGATATAACACAGGGCCCTACGAGCAGTACTTC. This gives the protein CASRYNTGPYEQYF.

This clone is a singleton in its sample. V is TRBV10-3 and J is TRBJ1-1, with 7 bases fitting TRBD1. CDR3 length: 18 amino acids. With 0 bases clipped from V and 6 bases from J, the junction kept 16 bases outside the gene matches. Germline assignment: CDR1 ENHRY and CDR2 SYGVKD. In DNA, the CDR3 is TGTGCCATCAGTGAGTCGCACAGGGGATCTAGTGAGGTCTCTGAAGCTTTCTTT. It is translated as CAISESHRGSSEVSEAFF.

A single count supports this clone. The chain is built from TRBV5-6 and TRBJ2-5; TRBD1 matches at 7 bases. Germline V gene lookup returns CDR1 SGHDT and CDR2 YYEEEE. V was pared by 3 bases and J by 2 bases, with 1 base of the junction left unmatched. The CDR3 sequence is 13 residues long. CDR3 in DNA: TGTGCCAGCAGCTCGGGACAGCAAGAGACCCAGTACTTC. As protein: CASSSGQQETQYF.

This clone was seen only once. V and J are TRBV5-4 and TRBJ2-1; D might be TRBD1 (6 bases). Germline lookup yields CDR1 SGHNT and CDR2 YYREEE (reference sequence). This CDR3 is built from 15 residues. Trimming removed 3 bases at V and 5 bases at J, with 15 bases between. The CDR3 bases are TGTGCCAGCAGCTCAACAGGGTTTCTAAACAATGAGCAGTTCTTC. It is translated as CASSSTGFLNNEQFF.

The chain has TRBV27 and TRBJ2-2; D is unclear. This CDR3 spans 13 amino acids. Germline V CDR1 and CDR2: MNHEY, SMNVEV (reference sequence). Trimming took off 1 base at V and 9 bases at J, with 9 bases between the two ends. This CDR3 is CASSLLGSRELFF. As DNA, the CDR3 is TGTGCCAGCAGTTTATTGGGGTCCCGGGAGCTGTTTTTT.

This chain links TRBV27 with TRBJ2-1; D remains unclear. V was clipped by 1 base and J by 1 base, with 11 bases between them. There are 16 residues in the CDR3. Germline-derived CDR1 and CDR2 are MNHEY and SMNVEV (reference sequence). This CDR3 is CASSLYGPGSYNEQFF. In DNA, the CDR3 is TGTGCCAGCAGTTTATATGGACCAGGTTCCTACAATGAGCAGTTCTTC.

CDR3 sequence reads: CASSYSNREGGYTF. The CDR3 DNA is TGTGCCAGCAGTTACTCTAACAGGGAAGGCGGCTACACCTTC. The rearrangement joins TRBV6-5 to TRBJ1-2, with a tentative D call TRBD1 (6 bases). CDR3 size: 14 residues. Trimming pared 0 bases from V and 8 bases from J, leaving 13 bases between. The V gene's germline CDR1 is MNHEY and CDR2 SVGAGI.

This chain uses TRBV2 with TRBJ2-3, with 7 bases that match TRBD2. The junction had 11 bases not matched to a gene; V was cut back by 9 bases and J by 2 bases. Germline lookup yields CDR1 SNHLY and CDR2 FYNNEI. CDR3 length: 15 residues. The CDR3 nucleotides are TGTGCCAGGAAACTCAGCGGGAAAAACACAGATACGCAGTATTTT. It codes for CARKLSGKNTDTQYF.

The chain uses TRBV27 and TRBJ2-1; possibly TRBD2 for D (5 bases). CDR1 is MNHEY and CDR2 is SMNVEV in the germline V gene (reference sequence). V was cut by 7 bases and J by 3 bases, with 10 bases left in between. The CDR3 spans 13 residues. The CDR3 spells CASTRRGYNEQFF. The DNA for the CDR3 is TGTGCCAGCACCCGACGGGGCTACAATGAGCAGTTCTTC.

This sequence joins TRBV11-2 and TRBJ1-2; TRBD1 is a possible D gene (6 bases). The CDR3 sequence is 13 residues long. Germline V CDR1 and CDR2: SGHAT, FQNNGV. V lost 2 bases to trimming and J lost 4 bases, with 8 bases between them. CDR3 DNA: TGTGCCAGCAGCTTAAGGACAGCCTATGGCTACACCTTC. Residues: CASSLRTAYGYTF.

The chain links TRBV27 to TRBJ1-5; TRBD1 agrees at 10 bases. The germline V gene has CDR1 MNHEY and CDR2 SMNVEV (reference sequence). V shed 8 bases and J 2 bases; nucleotides not matched to a gene: 9. The CDR3 is 16 residues long. CDR3 protein: CASRDRGFSGNQPQHF. The DNA for the CDR3 is TGTGCCAGCCGGGACAGGGGTTTTAGCGGCAATCAGCCCCAGCATTTT.

The CDR3 sequence is CASSLGYRTGCQETQYF. Written as DNA, the CDR3 is TGTGCCAGCAGCTTGGGATACCGGACAGGCTGCCAAGAGACCCAGTACTTC. The chain has TRBV5-6 and TRBJ2-5; 7 bases align to TRBD1. CDR3 size: 17 residues. With V trimmed by 0 bases and J by 1 base, 9 bases remained unmatched. Germline V gives CDR1 SGHDT, CDR2 YYEEEE.